Listed below are T cell receptor beta chains from one sample, sequenced in a study of blood T cells in healthy people across ages. MiXCR, applied by TCRdb to the 5' RACE reads, yields one record per CDR3 protein. The sample records roughly 800,000 distinct CDR3 sequences, roughly 50% being singletons. The sample consisted of blood. The receptors here all came from a man in his thirties or forties in good health. The conserved cysteine and the conserved F or W are not part of the CDR3 here.

>TRBV20-1|TRBJ2-1
SARDPGGRGNEQF
>TRBV5-1|TRBJ2-1
ASSQSAGSEQF
>TRBV12-3/TRBV12-4|TRBJ1-5
ASSFAGQGDQPQH
>TRBV7-2|TRBJ2-7
ASSFSLYEQY
>TRBV7-2|TRBJ2-7
ASSSSRGIGDEQY
>TRBV20-1|TRBJ2-1
SASWRGFFNEQF
>TRBV9|TRBJ2-5
ASSVSGPEETQY
>TRBV4-2|TRBJ1-6
ASSPVEGNSPLH
>TRBV28|TRBJ2-7
ASSTQGREQY
>TRBV10-3|TRBJ2-7
AISGGGATGRYNEQY
>TRBV3-1|TRBJ1-1
ASTAGPTLTEAF
>TRBV25-1|TRBJ2-1
ASSDPGASPYNEQF
>TRBV10-3|TRBJ1-4
AISDSKGPLNEKLF
>TRBV29-1|TRBJ1-1
SVFSHGGATEAF
>TRBV2|TRBJ2-5
ASGPDGQETQY
>TRBV12-3/TRBV12-4|TRBJ2-2
ASRGAGGTGELF
>TRBV7-9|TRBJ1-2
ASSTQGTGLVNYGYT
>TRBV7-2|TRBJ2-3
ASSLVGGGADTDTQY
>TRBV20-1|TRBJ2-3
SASVNTDTQY
>TRBV29-1|TRBJ2-3
SVRDRETDTQY
>TRBV11-2|TRBJ2-4
ASSSGTGVIDIQY
>TRBV12-3/TRBV12-4|TRBJ2-3
ASSGLDPDTQY
>TRBV6-2/TRBV6-3|TRBJ1-2
ASRTMGQAVGYT
>TRBV30|TRBJ2-3
AWSWGLTDTQY
>TRBV6-1|TRBJ2-1
ASEGGSTDEQF
>TRBV28|TRBJ2-3
ASSPGGAGTTSTDTQY
>TRBV7-9|TRBJ2-1
ASSSRLVGTNANEQF
>TRBV28|TRBJ1-4
ASSSGGYRGMF
>TRBV21-1|TRBJ1-5
ASSKEIRGSSNQPQH
>TRBV28|TRBJ2-7
ASRKDGFSSYEQY
>TRBV7-9|TRBJ1-4
ASSLDRGPYATNEKLF
>TRBV20-1|TRBJ2-7
SARATGTSGSEQY
>TRBV12-3/TRBV12-4|TRBJ2-3
ASSLGGPSDTQY
>TRBV4-3|TRBJ2-1
ASSQDLRDEQF
>TRBV20-1|TRBJ2-2
SAPGQGAGELF
>TRBV18|TRBJ1-2
ASSPVRGVFYYGYT
>TRBV5-1|TRBJ2-1
ASSPSVAGGREQF
>TRBV7-2|.
ASSLGTSGEEETQY